The following is a T cell receptor beta chain sequence with its context. Its antigen remains unknown. Isolated RNA was reverse transcribed into cDNA used as the sequencing template. Measured with immunoSEQ multiplex PCR; TCRdb has only the in-frame clones, and not every one. The sample carries more than 95,000 clones, 58% recorded once. The CDR3 covers 13 residues. The germline V gene encodes CDR1 SQVTM and CDR2 ANQGSEA. Trimming stripped 3 bases from V and 3 bases from J, with 12 bases between. Treatment here: oral pan-JAK inhibitor, 5-10 mg twice daily. CD4+ and CD8+ T cells were sorted from PBMCs. This sample stems from a study of CD8+ T cells in alopecia areata. Study-level findings and limits: Given one nonresponder, whether baseline CD8+ expansion relates to response remains uncertain. Scalp clonality, together with expanded CD8+ clones among the top 100, fell significantly with tofacitinib.

The TCR originated in a human donor with alopecia areata. The specimen was CD8+ T cells sorted from blood, collected at week 4, from a patient treated with tofacitinib. The gene calls are TRBV29-1 and TRBJ2-7; possibly TRBD2 for D (5 bases). In nucleotides, the CDR3 is TGCAGCGTTGAGGGTGAGGGCGGCTACGAGCAGTACTTC. It translates to CSVEGEGGYEQYF.